This T cell receptor beta chain came from a study of shared clonotypes between healthy human individuals. With respect to this clone: Its antigen remains unidentified.

General observations from the study: Represented genetic and exposure-history diversity was restricted by having few donors. Clonotypes which were not shared had lower generation probabilities than clonotypes that all four donors shared. As a rule, naive subsets had a larger estimated richness than memory subsets.

Libraries were prepared by immunoSEQ multiplex PCR; TCRdb keeps only in-frame clonotypes and omits some of them. This sample carries approximately 320,000 clones, around 87% of them seen once, and the ten largest clones take 15% to 20%. Sequences were obtained from memory CD8+ T cells sorted from blood. The subset denotes: CD45RO+ cells pooled with CCR7-negative TemRA cells. The origin of this receptor is a man between 18 and 35 years old in good health.

This CDR3 is CSVEEGDYEQYF. CDR3 coding DNA: TGCAGCGTTGAAGAAGGGGATTACGAGCAGTACTTC. This chain joins TRBV29-1 and TRBJ2-7, with a weak D call TRBD1 (5 bases). The CDR3 consists of 12 residues. CDR1 SQVTM and CDR2 ANQGSEA come from the germline V gene. Trimming shortened V by 0 bases and J by 4 bases, and 7 bases separated the two germline ends.